Shown below are 25 T cell receptor beta chains from a single sample sequenced in a study of blood T cell repertoires in COVID-19. The method was immunoSEQ multiplex PCR; TCRdb's version includes in-frame clones alone and lacks a portion of them. Among 55,000 to 70,000 clones, just over 85% were seen once, and the ten largest hold around 4%. The sequenced sample consisted of peripheral blood. All receptors come from a man aged 45 to 65 with acute or convalescent COVID-19.

The chain carries TRBV7-3 and TRBJ2-6; 8 bases agree with TRBD1. Germline CDR1 reads SGHTA; CDR2 reads FQGTGA. This CDR3 region has 19 residues. V shed 4 bases and J 0 bases; nucleotides not matched to a gene: 11. CDR3 sequence: CASSSIRTGSASGANVLTF. CDR3 in DNA: TGTGCCAGCAGCTCAATAAGGACAGGGTCCGCCTCTGGGGCCAACGTCCTGACTTTC.

This clone was picked up one time. The chain couples TRBV5-1 to TRBJ2-1; 7 positions agree with TRBD2. The CDR3 consists of 16 residues. Germline V CDR1 and CDR2: SGHRS, YFSETQ. J was trimmed by 0 bases and V by 5 bases; bases with no gene match: 8. DNA for the CDR3: TGCGCCAGCAGTTCGGCTAGCGGCGACTCCTACAATGAGCAGTTCTTC. It encodes CASSSASGDSYNEQFF. The entire variable domain, with the rest obtained from reference TRBV5-1 and TRBJ2-1, is as follows: KAGVTQTPRYLIKTRGQQVTLSCSPISGHRSVSWYQQTPGQGLQFLFEYFSETQRNKGNFPGRFSGRQFSNSRSEMNVSTLELGDSALYLCASSSASGDSYNEQFFGPGTRLTVL.

J is TRBJ2-7 and V is TRBV7-9; D is perhaps TRBD2 (5 bases). There are 16 residues in the CDR3. Germline values: CDR1 SEHNR, CDR2 FQNEAQ (reference sequence). Trimming stripped 5 bases from V and 1 base from J, with 18 bases between. The CDR3 region is CASSPTRTGVSYEQYF. The CDR3 DNA follows: TGTGCCAGCAGCCCGACCCGGACTGGGGTTTCCTACGAGCAGTACTTC.

J is TRBJ1-2 and V is TRBV19; 11 bases align to TRBD1. The CDR3 loop spans 13 amino acids. CDR1 LNHDA and CDR2 SQIVND come from the germline V gene (reference sequence). V shed 7 bases, J shed 9 bases, and the junction held 7 bases outside the gene matches. CDR3 in DNA: TGTGCCAGTAAGGGACAGGGGGTTGGGAGCTACACCTTC. Residues: CASKGQGVGSYTF.

This sequence joins TRBV6-6 and TRBJ1-1, with 8 bases that match TRBD1. This CDR3 contains 12 residues. Germline-derived CDR1 and CDR2 are MNHNY and SVGAGI (reference sequence). Unmatched junction bases numbered 3, after V lost 4 bases and J lost 8 bases. The CDR3 loop is CASSLQGDEAFF. For the CDR3, the DNA is TGTGCCAGCAGTTTACAGGGGGACGAAGCTTTCTTT.

The V call is TRBV9, the J call TRBJ2-3; maybe TRBD2 (5 bases). Between the trimmed V and J ends, which lost 0 bases and 0 bases, there was a span of 8 bases. CDR1 and CDR2 (germline): SGDLS, YYNGEE. This CDR3 region has 15 residues. Here the CDR3 DNA reads TGTGCCAGCAGCGTAGATGGCGGGAGCACAGATACGCAGTATTTT. This gives the protein CASSVDGGSTDTQYF.

This clone has a handful of counts. Written as DNA, the CDR3 is TGTGCCAGCAGTTACGCGACAGGGGGCTATGGCTACACCTTC. It specifies CASSYATGGYGYTF. The genes are TRBV6-5 and TRBJ1-2; 9 bases match TRBD1. V lost 2 bases, J lost 4 bases, and 2 bases stayed unmatched. This CDR3 region has 14 residues. The germline V gene encodes CDR1 MNHEY and CDR2 SVGAGI.

This rearrangement joins TRBV7-3 to TRBJ2-1; 7 nucleotides line up with TRBD2. Looked up from germline, CDR1 is SGHTA and CDR2 is FQGTGA. The CDR3 has 15 amino acids. J was trimmed by 2 bases and V by 6 bases; bases with no gene match: 7. The CDR3 bases are TGTGCCAGCAGTCCGGGGAGCGGGGCCTACAATGAGCAGTTCTTC. This encodes CASSPGSGAYNEQFF.

This chain connects TRBV7-9 to TRBJ1-1; 8 positions agree with TRBD1. The germline V gene encodes CDR1 SEHNR and CDR2 FQNEAQ (reference sequence). After removal of 5 bases from V and 6 bases from J, the junction contained 11 bases not matched to a gene. CDR3 length equals 15 residues. Written as DNA, the CDR3 is TGTGCCAGCAGCCGGGGCCCAGGGGGCATCTCTGAAGCTTTCTTT. Protein product: CASSRGPGGISEAFF.

The chain has TRBV28 and TRBJ1-2; D is perhaps TRBD1 (6 bases). V lost 1 base and J lost 4, with 22 bases in between. CDR1 is MDHEN, CDR2 SYDVKM, per germline. The CDR3 sequence is 18 residues long. CDR3 in amino acids: CASSLYPTRGGGLYGYTF. The CDR3 bases are TGTGCCAGCAGTTTATACCCCACCAGGGGAGGGGGTCTCTATGGCTACACCTTC.

V usage is TRBV6-5 and J usage is TRBJ2-2; 10 bases fit TRBD2. Germline V gene lookup returns CDR1 MNHEY and CDR2 SVGAGI. This CDR3 has 16 residues. V shed 4 bases and J 7 bases; nucleotides not matched to a gene: 9. CDR3 in amino acids: CASSSTSGPRVGELFF. The CDR3, as DNA: TGTGCCAGCAGTTCGACTAGCGGGCCTCGGGTCGGGGAGCTGTTTTTT.

The chain is built from TRBV7-9 and TRBJ2-7; 8 nucleotides line up with TRBD1. Germline V gene lookup returns CDR1 SEHNR and CDR2 FQNEAQ (reference sequence). Losses at the gene ends were 4 bases for V and 4 bases for J; bases not matched to a gene: 6. The CDR3 loop spans 14 amino acids. CDR3 coding DNA: TGTGCCAGCAGCTCAGGGGACAGGTCATACGAGCAGTACTTC. Protein sequence: CASSSGDRSYEQYF.

The rearrangement uses TRBV7-2 and TRBJ2-3; TRBD2 aligns across 8 bases. J lost 5 bases, V lost 3 bases, and 16 bases had no gene match. Germline V gene lookup returns CDR1 SGHTA and CDR2 FQGNSA. This CDR3 is 18 amino acids long. The CDR3 is CASSFRGSGVEKGDTQYF. The DNA for the CDR3 is TGTGCCAGCAGCTTCCGTGGTAGCGGGGTCGAAAAGGGAGATACGCAGTATTTT.

This chain joins TRBV7-6 and TRBJ2-3, with 9 bases that match TRBD2. J was trimmed by 3 bases and V by 1 base; bases with no gene match: 8. Germline V lookup: CDR1 SGHVS, CDR2 FNYEAQ. CDR3 length equals 17 residues. CDR3 sequence: CASSLVSSGSFTDTQYF. Here the CDR3 DNA reads TGTGCCAGCAGCTTAGTGAGTAGCGGGAGCTTTACAGATACGCAGTATTTT.

The rearrangement links TRBV4-1 to TRBJ2-7; D uncertain. This CDR3 comprises 14 residues. The germline V gene encodes CDR1 MGHRA and CDR2 YSYEKL. The ends were cut back, 1 base at V and 0 bases at J, with 7 bases in the middle. CDR3 in amino acids: CASSQGADSYEQYF. The CDR3 DNA sequence: TGCGCCAGCAGCCAAGGGGCAGACTCCTACGAGCAGTACTTC.

This chain joins TRBV2 and TRBJ2-3, with 9 positions matching TRBD1. The CDR3 length is 14 residues. From germline, CDR1 is SNHLY and CDR2 FYNNEI. V gave up 5 bases and J gave up 6 bases; unmatched junction bases: 6. The CDR3 DNA sequence: TGTGCCAGCAGTTCCGGGACAGGGACTGATACGCAGTATTTT. This codes for CASSSGTGTDTQYF.

This sequence joins TRBV7-6 and TRBJ2-7; D uncertain. V lost 5 bases to trimming and J lost 2 bases, with 4 bases between them. CDR3 length: 11 residues. The V gene's germline CDR1 is SGHVS and CDR2 FNYEAQ. The CDR3 region has the DNA TGTGCCAGCAGCGCGACCTACGAGCAGTACTTC. This gives the protein CASSATYEQYF.

The chain has TRBV10-3 and TRBJ2-5; TRBD2 is a possible D gene (5 bases). The V and J ends lost 8 bases and 1 base respectively, with 8 bases between them. In germline, CDR1 is ENHRY, CDR2 SYGVKD. The CDR3 contains 12 residues. The CDR3: CAISEGQETQYF. The CDR3 region has the DNA TGTGCCATCTCTGAGGGCCAAGAGACCCAGTACTTC.

This rearrangement joins TRBV7-9 to TRBJ2-1, with 7 bases fitting TRBD1. CDR1 is SEHNR and CDR2 is FQNEAQ in the germline V gene (reference sequence). The CDR3 is made up of 15 amino acids. After removal of 5 bases from V and 4 bases from J, the junction contained 8 bases not matched to a gene. DNA of the CDR3: TGTGCCAGCAGCCCGCCCGGGACAGCTTACAATGAGCAGTTCTTC. As protein: CASSPPGTAYNEQFF. Together with reference TRBV7-9 and TRBJ2-1, the CDR3 gives the full variable domain: DTGVSQNPRHKITKRGQNVTFRCDPISEHNRLYWYRQTLGQGPEFLTYFQNEAQLEKSRLLSDRFSAERPKGSFSTLEIQRTEQGDSAMYLCASSPPGTAYNEQFFGPGTRLTVL.

The chain links TRBV25-1 to TRBJ2-2, with D possibly TRBD1 on 5 matching bases. Germline V gene lookup returns CDR1 MGHDK and CDR2 SYGVNS. Trimming left V 2 bases short and J 0 bases short, with 7 bases between. This CDR3 comprises 15 residues. The CDR3: CASSEPTANTGELFF. Written as DNA, the CDR3 is TGTGCCAGCAGTGAACCGACAGCGAACACCGGGGAGCTGTTTTTT.

This sequence joins TRBV5-5 and TRBJ1-5; D possibly corresponds to TRBD1 (6 bases). Germline V gene lookup returns CDR1 SGHKS and CDR2 YYEKEE (reference sequence). The CDR3 spans 17 residues. Trimming shortened V by 2 bases and J by 5 bases, and 20 bases separated the two germline ends. The CDR3 sequence: CASSFLTTDRTYQPQHF. The CDR3 DNA is TGTGCCAGCAGCTTTCTGACAACCGACAGGACCTATCAGCCCCAGCATTTT.

The chain joins TRBV28 to TRBJ2-1, with 8 bases matching TRBD1. The CDR3 has 16 residues. Germline trimming cut 7 bases from V and 9 bases from J; bases unmatched to any gene: 17. Germline CDR1 MDHEN, CDR2 SYDVKM. CDR3 protein: CASTFLRQGAQIEQFF. CDR3 coding DNA: TGTGCCAGCACCTTCCTCAGGCAGGGGGCGCAAATTGAGCAGTTCTTC.

The chain uses TRBV15 and TRBJ2-1; 15 bases map to TRBD2. The germline V gene has CDR1 LNHNV and CDR2 YYDKDF (reference sequence). This CDR3 region has 15 residues. Trimming removed 5 bases from V and 7 bases from J; junction bases left unmatched: 3. The CDR3 region is CATSHGTSGRNEQFF. The CDR3 DNA follows: TGTGCCACCAGCCATGGGACTAGCGGGAGGAATGAGCAGTTCTTC.

This sequence joins TRBV15 and TRBJ2-7; D not resolved. The V gene lost 2 bases and the J gene lost 2 bases, with 7 bases spanning the gap. This CDR3 is 13 amino acids long. Germline V gene data show CDR1 as LNHNV and CDR2 as YYDKDF (reference sequence). CDR3 protein: CATSRRSAYEQYF. In DNA, the CDR3 is TGTGCCACCAGCAGAAGGAGTGCCTACGAGCAGTACTTC.

This clone was seen more than once but under ten times. The sample carries other DNA sequences with the same CDR3. J is TRBJ1-1 and V is TRBV19; TRBD1 is a possible D gene (6 bases). CDR1 and CDR2 (germline): LNHDA, SQIVND (reference sequence). CDR3 size: 14 residues. V lost 3 bases and J lost 0, with 8 bases in between. The CDR3 region is CASSITGMNTEAFF. For the CDR3, the DNA is TGTGCCAGTAGTATTACAGGGATGAACACTGAAGCTTTCTTT.